This TCR beta chain appears in the sequencing data of a study of cytomegalovirus exposure and HLA in healthy donors. Study at large: Within the Caucasian-associated ancestry cluster were about 81% of the roughly 360 genotyped donors.

CDR1 is SGDLS and CDR2 is YYNGEE in the germline V gene. CDR3 size: 16 residues. Unmatched junction bases numbered 10, after V lost 7 bases and J lost 3 bases. The primer mix had 60 Vbeta and 13 Jbeta primers. Produced via immunoSEQ multiplex PCR; TCRdb's table is partial and in-frame only. The sample lists approximately 61,000 clones, around 61% occurring once. The chain combines TRBV9 with TRBJ2-1, with 10 bases identical to TRBD2. Sequenced sample: PBMCs. The receptor's source is a woman aged 50 to 60 in good health and CMV-seronegative. CDR3 region: CASSKSGRASYNEQFF. The CDR3 DNA reads TGTGCCAGCTCGAAGAGCGGGAGGGCAAGCTACAATGAGCAGTTCTTC.